The 23 T cell receptor beta chains presented below share a single source sample, sequenced in a study of cytomegalovirus exposure and HLA in healthy donors. Amplification used 60 Vbeta primers and 13 Jbeta primers. Some clones are missing from TCRdb's copy, which holds only in-frame ones; the method was immunoSEQ multiplex PCR. This table holds under 200,000 clones, 60% to 85% found once. The specimen sequenced was PBMCs. The receptors were sampled from a female donor in good health and CMV-seronegative.

J is TRBJ2-3 and V is TRBV7-3, with D perhaps TRBD1 (6 bases). V shed 1 base and J shed 5 bases, with 13 bases lying between them. The germline CDR1 and CDR2 sequences are SGHTA and FQGTGA. The CDR3 is made up of 15 amino acids. For the CDR3, the DNA is TGTGCCAGCAGCTTAAGGCCGGAAGGGGGAGATACGCAGTATTTT. Residues: CASSLRPEGGDTQYF.

V and J are TRBV9 and TRBJ2-2; 11 bases map to TRBD2. The germline V gene has CDR1 SGDLS and CDR2 YYNGEE. The CDR3 contains 18 residues. V shed 4 bases, J shed 8 bases, and the junction held 16 bases outside the gene matches. The CDR3 here is CASSPGASGGLSLGELFF. CDR3 nucleotides: TGTGCCAGCAGCCCAGGGGCTAGCGGGGGGCTCAGTTTGGGGGAGCTGTTTTTT.

CDR3 nucleotide sequence: TGTGCCAGCAGCTTCTTGGAACGGGACACTGAAGCTTTCTTT. Its protein is CASSFLERDTEAFF. This sequence joins TRBV5-4 and TRBJ1-1; no reliable D call. V gave up 2 bases and J gave up 3 bases, with 11 bases separating them. Germline lookup yields CDR1 SGHNT and CDR2 YYREEE (reference sequence). The CDR3 has 14 amino acids.

The genes are TRBV27 and TRBJ2-2; D unresolved. The CDR3 covers 14 residues. Germline CDR1 and CDR2: MNHEY and SMNVEV (reference sequence). Trimming removed 5 bases from V and 5 bases from J, with 12 bases in between. CDR3 sequence: CASSISRETGELFF. The CDR3 DNA sequence: TGTGCCAGCAGTATCTCCCGCGAGACCGGGGAGCTGTTTTTT.

The chain's CDR3 is CATSTSGGASTDTQYF. CDR3 DNA sequence: TGTGCCACCTCTACTAGCGGGGGGGCCTCAACAGATACGCAGTATTTT. The genes are TRBV7-3 and TRBJ2-3; 13 nucleotides agree with TRBD2. The CDR3 is 16 amino acids. Germline V gene lookup returns CDR1 SGHTA and CDR2 FQGTGA. Trimming removed 10 bases from V and 3 bases from J; junction bases left unmatched: 10.

The chain couples TRBV30 to TRBJ1-1; no reliable D call. The V end lost 1 base, the J end lost 11 bases, and 20 bases lay between the germline ends. The CDR3 contains 14 residues. Per the germline V gene, CDR1 is GTSNPN and CDR2 is SVGIG (reference sequence). The CDR3 DNA reads as TGTGCCTGGAGTGATCCCCCGAGGCTGCCTAGCGCTTTCTTT. It yields the protein CAWSDPPRLPSAFF.

The V and J genes are TRBV29-1 and TRBJ2-5, with 10 bases lining up with TRBD2. The J call may be faulty, since TRBJ2-7 better matches the DNA end. Germline V gene data show CDR1 as SQVTM and CDR2 as ANQGSEA. The CDR3 spans 16 residues. Here the CDR3 reads CSVEDLEVAGGGEQYF. For the CDR3, the DNA is TGCAGCGTTGAAGATTTGGAGGTAGCGGGAGGAGGCGAGCAGTACTTC.

The chain joins TRBV11-3 to TRBJ2-1; 16 nucleotides line up with TRBD2. The ends lost 5 bases at V and 8 bases at J; junction bases unmatched: 6. Per germline, CDR1 SGHNT and CDR2 YENEEA. The CDR3 consists of 16 residues. CDR3 bases: TGTGCCAGCAGCGGCGGGACTAGCGGGGGGGTCTATGAGCAGTTCTTC. Its protein product is CASSGGTSGGVYEQFF.

J is TRBJ2-3 and V is TRBV2; TRBD2 agrees at 8 bases. This CDR3 contains 17 residues. Germline loops: CDR1 SNHLY, CDR2 FYNNEI. The junction had 15 bases not matched to a gene; V was cut back by 4 bases and J by 6 bases. In DNA form, the CDR3 reads TGTGCCAGCAGTGGAGCTCTAGCGGGCCCTGCACAGGATACGCAGTATTTT. Protein: CASSGALAGPAQDTQYF. Looking up the rest from reference TRBV2 and TRBJ2-3 gives the full variable domain: EPEVTQTPSHQVTQMGQEVILRCVPISNHLYFYWYRQILGQKVEFLVSFYNNEISEKSEIFDDQFSVERPDGSNFTLKIRSTKLEDSAMYFCASSGALAGPAQDTQYFGPGTRLTVL.

The chain uses TRBV4-1 and TRBJ2-5; 7 positions agree with TRBD1. J was trimmed by 3 bases and V by 2 bases; bases with no gene match: 9. The length of the CDR3 is 16 residues. Germline CDR1 is MGHRA and CDR2 is YSYEKL. The CDR3, as DNA: TGCGCCAGCAGCCAACATGGACAGGTTTTGAAAGAGACCCAGTACTTC. Its translation: CASSQHGQVLKETQYF.

This clone was seen only a few times. The chain links TRBV5-5 to TRBJ2-1; D uncertain. V dropped 0 bases and J dropped 0 bases, with 7 bases sitting between them. Germline V gene lookup returns CDR1 SGHKS and CDR2 YYEKEE (reference sequence). This CDR3 is 15 amino acids long. CDR3 bases: TGTGCCAGCAGCTTGGACTACCGCTCCTACAATGAGCAGTTCTTC. Protein sequence: CASSLDYRSYNEQFF.

This clone has only a few counts. The chain recombines TRBV6-6 with TRBJ1-1; TRBD1 aligns across 8 bases. The CDR3 spans 16 residues. J lost 5 bases, V lost 6 bases, and 14 bases had no gene match. The germline V gene has CDR1 MNHNY and CDR2 SVGAGI (reference sequence). The CDR3 DNA reads TGTGCCAGCAGCCCCCGGACAGGGACTAAAGGGACTGAAGCTTTCTTT. This encodes CASSPRTGTKGTEAFF.

The chain joins TRBV28 to TRBJ1-2, with TRBD1 identical over 8 bases. The J segment lost 3 bases and the V segment lost 5 bases, leaving 5 bases of the junction unmatched. The CDR3 loop spans 14 amino acids. Germline lookup yields CDR1 MDHEN and CDR2 SYDVKM. This chain's CDR3 is CASSLLTGDYGYTF. The CDR3 DNA is TGTGCCAGCAGTCTCTTGACAGGGGACTATGGCTACACCTTC.

V usage is TRBV5-1 and J usage is TRBJ1-1, with TRBD1 identical over 8 bases. Germline-derived CDR1 and CDR2 are SGHRS and YFSETQ. The CDR3 extends over 15 amino acids. V lost 4 bases to trimming and J lost 1 base; unmatched junction nucleotides: 6. The CDR3 loop reads CASSRRTGKNTEAFF. The DNA of the CDR3 is TGCGCCAGCAGCCGTCGGACAGGGAAGAACACTGAAGCTTTCTTT.

This clone was recorded a few times. The J gene is TRBJ2-7, the V gene TRBV5-1, with D possibly being TRBD1 (5 bases). The V end lost 0 bases, the J end lost 6 bases, and 7 bases lay between the germline ends. The CDR3 has 12 amino acids. CDR1 SGHRS and CDR2 YFSETQ come from the germline V gene. The CDR3 region has the DNA TGCGCCAGCAGCTTGGCAGGGTTCGAGCAGTACTTC. Its protein product is CASSLAGFEQYF.

The rearrangement uses TRBV15 and TRBJ1-5; D is unclear. The CDR3 consists of 15 residues. V gave up 0 bases and J gave up 1 base, with 7 bases separating them. Germline V CDR1 and CDR2: LNHNV, YYDKDF (reference sequence). Here the CDR3 DNA reads TGTGCCACCAGCAGAGACGGGTCGAGCAATCAGCCCCAGCATTTT. It yields the protein CATSRDGSSNQPQHF.

The V call is TRBV19, the J call TRBJ1-4, with D perhaps TRBD1 (5 bases). V lost 6 bases and J 0 bases, leaving 11 bases between the germline ends. The CDR3 extends over 15 amino acids. Germline lookup yields CDR1 LNHDA and CDR2 SQIVND (reference sequence). This CDR3 is CASSLDIATNEKLFF. CDR3 in DNA: TGTGCCAGTAGCCTGGACATCGCAACTAATGAAAAACTGTTTTTT.

The rearrangement links TRBV11-1 to TRBJ2-1, with 12 bases aligning to TRBD2. V lost 5 bases, J lost 10 bases, and 12 bases stayed unmatched. The CDR3 spans 16 residues. Germline-derived CDR1 and CDR2 are SGHAT and FQDESV (reference sequence). The CDR3 nucleotides are TGTGCCAGCAGCAGGGGGAGCCTAGCGGGAGGGGAGGAGCAGTTCTTC. It is translated as CASSRGSLAGGEEQFF.

The genes are TRBV5-1 and TRBJ1-3; 8 nucleotides align to TRBD1. This CDR3 has 15 residues. Germline CDR1 reads SGHRS; CDR2 reads YFSETQ. V gave up 6 bases and J gave up 2 bases; unmatched junction bases: 7. CDR3 residues: CASKLQGETGNTIYF. CDR3 sequence (DNA): TGCGCCAGCAAACTACAGGGGGAAACTGGAAACACCATATATTTT.

This chain links TRBV4-3 with TRBJ2-1; 9 bases map to TRBD1. J lost 3 bases, V lost 2 bases, and 8 bases had no gene match. CDR3 length: 17 residues. Germline values: CDR1 LGHNA, CDR2 YSLEER. The CDR3 DNA is TGCGCCAGCAGCCAACGTACGACGGGACAGGGCTACAATGAGCAGTTCTTC. Amino acids: CASSQRTTGQGYNEQFF.

The gene calls are TRBV10-1 and TRBJ2-7; tentative D call: TRBD1 (6 bases). The CDR3 covers 16 residues. Germline CDR1 is WNHNN and CDR2 is SYGVQD (reference sequence). V lost 8 bases, J lost 0 bases, and 20 bases lay in between. CDR3 amino acids: CASQIYRVIRSYEQYF. DNA for the CDR3: TGCGCCAGCCAAATTTACAGGGTCATCCGCTCCTACGAGCAGTACTTC.

This clone was detected only a few times. The chain is built from TRBV30 and TRBJ1-5; no clear D gene. Trimming stripped 3 bases from V and 0 bases from J, with 9 bases between. CDR1 and CDR2 from the germline V gene are GTSNPN and SVGIG (reference sequence). The CDR3 covers 14 residues. CDR3 DNA: TGTGCCTGGAGAGGCGGGGATAGCAATCAGCCCCAGCATTTT. This translates into CAWRGGDSNQPQHF.

The chain recombines TRBV7-9 with TRBJ2-1; D perhaps matches TRBD1 (7 bases). The germline V gene encodes CDR1 SEHNR and CDR2 FQNEAQ (reference sequence). CDR3 length: 16 amino acids. Trimming shortened V by 5 bases and J by 5 bases, and 19 bases separated the two germline ends. CDR3 bases: TGTGCCAGCAGCCACCGAGCGGACAGGAGGGACAATGAGCAGTTCTTC. Encoded protein: CASSHRADRRDNEQFF.